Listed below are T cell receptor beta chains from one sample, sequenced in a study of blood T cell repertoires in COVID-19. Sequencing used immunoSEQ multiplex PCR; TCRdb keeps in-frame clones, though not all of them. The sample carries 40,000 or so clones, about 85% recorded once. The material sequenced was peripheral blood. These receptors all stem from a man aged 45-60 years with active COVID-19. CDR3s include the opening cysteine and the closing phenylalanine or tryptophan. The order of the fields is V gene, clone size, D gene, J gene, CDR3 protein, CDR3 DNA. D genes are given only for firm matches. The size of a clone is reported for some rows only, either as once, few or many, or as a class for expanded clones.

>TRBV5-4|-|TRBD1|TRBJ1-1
CASSTYRGQTEAFF
TGTGCCAGCAGCACCTACAGGGGGCAAACTGAAGCTTTCTTT
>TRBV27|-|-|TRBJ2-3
CASSFLSTDTQYF
TGTGCCAGCAGTTTTCTCAGCACAGATACGCAGTATTTT
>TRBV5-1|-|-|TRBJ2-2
CASRRSGGNTGELFF
TGCGCCAGCAGAAGAAGTGGCGGTAACACCGGGGAGCTGTTTTTT
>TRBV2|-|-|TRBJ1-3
CASTELQGAGNTIYF
TGTGCCAGCACCGAGTTACAGGGTGCAGGAAACACCATATATTTT
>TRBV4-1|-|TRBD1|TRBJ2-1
CASRPEDRGNEQFF
TGCGCCAGCAGACCTGAGGACAGGGGCAATGAGCAGTTCTTC
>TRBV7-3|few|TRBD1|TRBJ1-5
CASSPHRGGNQPQHF
TGTGCCAGCAGCCCCCACAGGGGTGGCAATCAGCCCCAGCATTTT
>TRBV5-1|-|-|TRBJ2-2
CASSSQGGELFF
TGCGCCAGCAGCTCTCAGGGCGGGGAGCTGTTTTTT
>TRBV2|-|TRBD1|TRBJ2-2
CASSGTGRNTGELFF
TGTGCCAGCAGTGGGACAGGGAGAAACACCGGGGAGCTGTTTTTT
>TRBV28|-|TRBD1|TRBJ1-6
CASRPPGTAYSPLHF
TGTGCCAGCAGGCCCCCCGGGACAGCTTATTCACCCCTCCACTTT
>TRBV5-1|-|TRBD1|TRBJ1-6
CASSSDRGGSPLHF
TGCGCCAGCAGCTCAGACAGGGGTGGGTCACCCCTCCACTTT
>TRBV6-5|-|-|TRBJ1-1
CATGGTEAFF
TGTGCCACGGGGGGAACTGAAGCTTTCTTT
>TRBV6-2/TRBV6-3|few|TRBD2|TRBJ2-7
CASSWTSGTSSYEQYF
TGTGCCAGCAGTTGGACTAGCGGGACGAGCTCCTACGAGCAGTACTTC
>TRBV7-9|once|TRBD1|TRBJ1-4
CASTDTNRGGEKLFF
TGTGCCAGCACCGATACAAACAGGGGCGGTGAAAAACTGTTTTTT
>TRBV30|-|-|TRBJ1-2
CAWNLQGGGYTF
TGTGCCTGGAATCTGCAGGGTGGTGGCTACACCTTC
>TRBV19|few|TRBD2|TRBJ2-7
CASSPNSQGGYEQYF
TGTGCCAGTAGTCCCAATTCGCAGGGAGGGTACGAGCAGTACTTC
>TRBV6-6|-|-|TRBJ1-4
CASSWAGANEKLFF
TGTGCCAGCAGTTGGGCAGGGGCCAACGAAAAACTGTTTTTT
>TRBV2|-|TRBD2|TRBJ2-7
CASRELAGSSYEQYF
TGTGCCAGCAGGGAACTAGCGGGAAGCTCCTACGAGCAGTACTTC
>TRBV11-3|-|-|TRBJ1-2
CASSSTGSNYGYTF
TGTGCCAGCAGCTCGACAGGATCTAACTATGGCTACACCTTC
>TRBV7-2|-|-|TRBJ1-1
CASSRLTEAFF
TGTGCCAGCAGCCGGTTAACTGAAGCTTTCTTT
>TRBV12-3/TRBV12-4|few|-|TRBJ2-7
CASSTGHFYEQYF
TGTGCCAGCAGTACGGGACATTTCTACGAGCAGTACTTC
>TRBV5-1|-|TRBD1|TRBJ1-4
CASSSQPGGGNEKLFF
TGCGCCAGCAGCTCACAACCAGGGGGAGGAAATGAAAAACTGTTTTTT
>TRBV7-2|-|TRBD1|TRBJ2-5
CASSPRTGWETQYF
TGTGCCAGCAGCCCGAGGACAGGATGGGAGACCCAGTACTTC
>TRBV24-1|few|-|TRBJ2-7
CATVLQAYEQYF
TGTGCCACCGTACTGCAGGCCTACGAGCAGTACTTC
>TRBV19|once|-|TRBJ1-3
CASTQPGRNTIYF
TGTGCCAGTACCCAGCCAGGGAGAAACACCATATATTTT
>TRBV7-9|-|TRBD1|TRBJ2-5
CASSSGQDQETQYF
TGTGCCAGCAGCTCAGGACAGGACCAAGAGACCCAGTACTTC
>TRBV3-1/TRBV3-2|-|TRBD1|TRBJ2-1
CASSHRLRQGYNEQFF
TGTGCCAGCAGCCACCGTTTGAGACAGGGGTACAATGAGCAGTTCTTC
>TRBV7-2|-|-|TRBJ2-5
CASSLAQAETQYF
TGTGCCAGCAGCTTAGCCCAAGCGGAGACCCAGTACTTC
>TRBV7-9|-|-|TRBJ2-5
CASSPRVGGRETQYF
TGTGCCAGCAGCCCCCGCGTCGGGGGAAGAGAGACCCAGTACTTC
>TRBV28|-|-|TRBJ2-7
CASSSPRDWASYEQYF
TGTGCCAGCAGTTCTCCCCGGGACTGGGCGAGTTACGAGCAGTACTTC
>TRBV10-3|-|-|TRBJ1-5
CAISGQQGIDQPQHF
TGTGCCATCAGTGGCCAACAGGGTATTGATCAGCCCCAGCATTTT
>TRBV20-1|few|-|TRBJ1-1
CRAWGVGGAFF
TGCAGGGCGTGGGGGGTTGGGGGAGCTTTCTTT
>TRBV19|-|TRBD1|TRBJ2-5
CASSPGDRGETQYF
TGTGCCAGTAGCCCTGGGGACAGGGGAGAGACCCAGTACTTC
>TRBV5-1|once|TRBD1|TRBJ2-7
CASSRGQAYEQYF
TGCGCCAGCAGCCGGGGACAGGCCTACGAGCAGTACTTC
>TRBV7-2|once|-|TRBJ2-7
CASSLVGTQKYF
TGTGCCAGCAGCTTGGTCGGGACTCAGAAGTACTTC
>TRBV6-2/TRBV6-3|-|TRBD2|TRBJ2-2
CASSYPERPGLADNTGELFF
TGTGCCAGCAGTTACCCAGAAAGACCGGGACTAGCTGATAACACCGGGGAGCTGTTTTTT
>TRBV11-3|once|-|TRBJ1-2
CASSVGQLYGYTF
TGTGCCAGCAGCGTGGGCCAGCTCTATGGCTACACCTTC
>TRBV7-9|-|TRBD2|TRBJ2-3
CASSPSGFGTDTQYF
TGTGCCAGCAGCCCTAGCGGGTTCGGCACAGATACGCAGTATTTT
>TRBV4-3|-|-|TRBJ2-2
CASSQDSGKYTGELFF
TGCGCCAGCAGCCAAGATTCCGGGAAATATACCGGGGAGCTGTTTTTT
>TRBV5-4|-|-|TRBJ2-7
CASSLEQGDEQYF
TGTGCCAGCAGCTTGGAGCAGGGCGACGAGCAGTACTTC
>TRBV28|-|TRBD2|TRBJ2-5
CASLLAGGYGETQYF
TGTGCCAGCCTACTAGCGGGAGGTTATGGGGAGACCCAGTACTTC
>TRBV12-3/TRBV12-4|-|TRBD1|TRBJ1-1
CASSVRGPSEAFF
TGTGCCAGCAGCGTCAGGGGGCCAAGTGAAGCTTTCTTT
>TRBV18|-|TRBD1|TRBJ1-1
CASSPPTGGSTEAFF
TGTGCCAGCTCACCACCGACAGGGGGAAGCACTGAAGCTTTCTTT
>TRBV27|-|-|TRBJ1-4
CASSFGPGEKLFF
TGTGCCAGCAGTTTTGGCCCTGGTGAAAAACTGTTTTTT
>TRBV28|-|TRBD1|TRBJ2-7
CASSPQRQGGWGLSGEQYF
TGTGCCAGCAGCCCACAACGACAGGGGGGCTGGGGCCTTTCGGGAGAGCAGTACTTC
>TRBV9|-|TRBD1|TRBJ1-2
CASSVGGTGHYGYTF
TGTGCCAGCAGCGTAGGAGGGACAGGACATTATGGCTACACCTTC
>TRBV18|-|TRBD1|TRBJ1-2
CASSQGQGNGYTF
TGTGCCAGCTCACAGGGACAGGGAAATGGCTACACCTTC
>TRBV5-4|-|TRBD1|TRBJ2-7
CASSWGQGSYEQYF
TGTGCCAGCAGCTGGGGACAGGGATCCTACGAGCAGTACTTC
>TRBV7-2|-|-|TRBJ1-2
CASSSRTGQLTNYGYTF
TGTGCCAGCAGCTCAAGAACCGGACAGCTAACTAACTATGGCTACACCTTC
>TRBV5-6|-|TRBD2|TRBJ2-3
CASSWTGGPADTQYF
TGTGCCAGCAGTTGGACGGGGGGGCCTGCAGATACGCAGTATTTT
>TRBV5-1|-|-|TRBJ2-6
CASSRGDYSGANVLTF
TGCGCCAGCAGCCGAGGCGATTACTCTGGGGCCAACGTCCTGACTTTC
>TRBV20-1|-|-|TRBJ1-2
CSASPDRSYTF
TGCAGTGCTAGTCCCGACAGGAGCTACACCTTC
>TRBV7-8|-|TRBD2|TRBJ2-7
CASSPSLAEYPYEQYF
TGTGCCAGCAGTCCCTCACTAGCGGAATACCCCTACGAGCAGTACTTC